This T cell receptor beta chain is from a study of blood T cells in healthy people across ages. For the second PCR, which ran for about 7 to 11 cycles, a sample-barcoded 5' primer and a J-beta primer mix were used. Each TCR beta cDNA got a 12-nucleotide random molecular identifier. TCRdb analysed the 5' RACE reads with MiXCR anew, one entry per CDR3 protein. Among around 1,700,000 distinct CDR3 sequences listed, approximately 30% were seen once. V lost 6 bases and J 2 bases, leaving 8 bases between the germline ends. The CDR3 runs 12 residues. Germline V CDR1 and CDR2: MNHEY, SVGEGT. This clonotype came up many times. Donor samples were obtained from healthy Caucasian individuals from Russia, aged 6 to 90.

This clonotype originated in a woman in her twenties or thirties in good health. The sequencing input was blood. The chain uses TRBV6-2 or TRBV6-3 and TRBJ2-7; D gene unclear. The CDR3 nucleotides read TGTGCCAGCAGAACTGAGACCTACGAGCAGTACTTC. Translating gives CASRTETYEQYF.